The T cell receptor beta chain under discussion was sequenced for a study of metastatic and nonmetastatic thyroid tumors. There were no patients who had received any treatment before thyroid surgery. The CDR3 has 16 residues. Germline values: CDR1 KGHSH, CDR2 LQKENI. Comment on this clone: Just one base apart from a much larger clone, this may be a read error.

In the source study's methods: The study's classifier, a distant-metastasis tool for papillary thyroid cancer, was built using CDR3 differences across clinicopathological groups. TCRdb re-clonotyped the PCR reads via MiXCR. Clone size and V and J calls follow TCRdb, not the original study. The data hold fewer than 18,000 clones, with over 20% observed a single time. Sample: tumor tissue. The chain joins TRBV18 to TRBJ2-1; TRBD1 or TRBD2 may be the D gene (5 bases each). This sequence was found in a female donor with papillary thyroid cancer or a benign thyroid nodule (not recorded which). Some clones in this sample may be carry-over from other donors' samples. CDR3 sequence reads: CVSSPTPGDWGNEQFF. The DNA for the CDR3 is TGTGTCAGCTCACCAACTCCGGGTGATTGGGGGAATGAGCAGTTCTTC.